The 8 T cell receptor beta chains below were found in one sample sequenced in a study of OX40 agonist ivuxolimab in advanced cancers. Profiling relied on immunoSEQ multiplex PCR, and the TCRdb table lists in-frame clones only, not all of them. The sample yields more than 50,000 clones, around 88% seen once. This specimen was CD4+ or CD8+ T cells sorted from blood, taken in a trial of the OX40 agonist ivuxolimab. The origin of the receptors is an adult with an advanced solid tumor such as melanoma, head and neck, liver or kidney cancer.

The V call is TRBV28, the J call TRBJ2-7; perhaps TRBD2 as D (7 bases). Germline CDR1 MDHEN, CDR2 SYDVKM. V lost 3 bases, J lost 12 bases, and 12 bases lay in between. The CDR3 loop spans 11 amino acids. CDR3 DNA sequence: TGTGCCAGCAGTTTGGGAGGGGGGGTGTACTTC. Its translation is CASSLGGGVYF.

Details on this clone: Distinct nucleotide sequences in the sample also encode this CDR3. This rearrangement joins TRBV11-2 to TRBJ2-7, with TRBD1 identical over 8 bases. V shed 4 bases and J 2 bases; nucleotides not matched to a gene: 4. Germline CDR1 and CDR2: SGHAT and FQNNGV. The CDR3 covers 14 residues. This CDR3 is CASSSGTGAYEQYF. The CDR3 nucleotides are TGTGCCAGCAGCTCCGGGACAGGAGCCTACGAGCAGTACTTC.

The sample holds one count of this clone. CDR3 coding DNA: TGCGCCAGCAGTATCGCAGCACAACATACCTACGAGCAGTACTTC. It specifies CASSIAAQHTYEQYF. The chain carries TRBV5-1 and TRBJ2-7, with D unresolved. Trimming shortened V by 5 bases and J by 2 bases, and 17 bases separated the two germline ends. Germline V gene data show CDR1 as SGHRS and CDR2 as YFSETQ. The CDR3 runs to 15 residues.

J is TRBJ2-3 and V is TRBV5-6; a weak D match, TRBD2 (7 bases). CDR3 length equals 16 residues. Trimming removed 4 bases from V and 2 bases from J, with 17 bases in between. Per germline, CDR1 SGHDT and CDR2 YYEEEE. CDR3 in amino acids: CASSLGLGGLTDTQYF. The CDR3 coding sequence is TGTGCCAGCAGCCTCGGCTTGGGGGGGCTCACAGATACGCAGTATTTT.

This chain uses TRBV11-2 with TRBJ2-3; D gene ambiguous. CDR1 is SGHAT and CDR2 is FQNNGV in the germline V gene. Trimming removed 2 bases at V and 3 bases at J, with 0 bases between. CDR3 length: 11 amino acids. The CDR3 reads CASSLTDTQYF. As DNA, the CDR3 is TGTGCCAGCAGCTTAACAGATACGCAGTATTTT.

The chain employs TRBV6-5 and TRBJ1-2; TRBD1 agrees at 8 bases. J lost 4 bases, V lost 6 bases, and 10 bases had no gene match. This CDR3 spans 15 amino acids. Germline CDR1 is MNHEY and CDR2 is SVGAGI. The CDR3 coding sequence is TGTGCCAGCAGCCTTGACAGGGGCTGGGGCTATGGCTACACCTTC. This gives the protein CASSLDRGWGYGYTF.

The V call is TRBV28, the J call TRBJ2-7; D perhaps matches TRBD1 (5 bases). The V gene's germline CDR1 is MDHEN and CDR2 SYDVKM. CDR3 length: 12 residues. Trimming stripped 7 bases from V and 5 bases from J, with 12 bases between. The DNA for the CDR3 is TGTGCCAGCACCCCCGGACACCACGAGCAGTACTTC. It encodes CASTPGHHEQYF.

The chain carries TRBV6-5 and TRBJ2-7; 9 bases fit TRBD1. CDR3 length: 15 amino acids. In germline, CDR1 is MNHEY, CDR2 SVGAGI. The V gene end was trimmed by 6 bases and the J gene end by 1 base; junction bases not matched to a gene: 7. In DNA, the CDR3 is TGTGCCAGCAGCTATACAGGGGGCGATTCCTACGAGCAGTACTTC. Translated, it gives CASSYTGGDSYEQYF.